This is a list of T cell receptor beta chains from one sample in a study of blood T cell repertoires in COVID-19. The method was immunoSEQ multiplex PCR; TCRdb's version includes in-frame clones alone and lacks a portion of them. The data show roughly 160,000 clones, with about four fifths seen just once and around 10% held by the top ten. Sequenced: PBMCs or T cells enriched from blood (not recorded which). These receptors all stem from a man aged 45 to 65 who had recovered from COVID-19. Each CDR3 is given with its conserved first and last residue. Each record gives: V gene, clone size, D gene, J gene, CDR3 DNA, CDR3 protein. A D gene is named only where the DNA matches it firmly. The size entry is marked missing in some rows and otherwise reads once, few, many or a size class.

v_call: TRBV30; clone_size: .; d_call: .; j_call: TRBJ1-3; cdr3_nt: TGTGCCTGGAGTCTAGGGGATACTTCTGGAAACACCATATATTTT; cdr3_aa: CAWSLGDTSGNTIYF
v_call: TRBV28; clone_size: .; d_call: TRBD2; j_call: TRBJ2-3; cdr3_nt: TGTGCCAGCAGTTCACCGACTAGCGGGAGCCAAGATACGCAGTATTTT; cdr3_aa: CASSSPTSGSQDTQYF
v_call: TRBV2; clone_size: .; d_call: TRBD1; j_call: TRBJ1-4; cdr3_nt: TGTGCCAGTCGCCGGGACAGGGATGAAAAACTGTTTTTT; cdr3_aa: CASRRDRDEKLFF
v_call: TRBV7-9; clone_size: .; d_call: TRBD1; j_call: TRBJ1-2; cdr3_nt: TGTGCCAGCAGCCCAGGGACAGCAAACTATGGCTACACCTTC; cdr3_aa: CASSPGTANYGYTF
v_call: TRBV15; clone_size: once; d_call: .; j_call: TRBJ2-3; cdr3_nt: TGTGCCACCAGCAGAGATCCGGGGAGTTCAGATACGCAGTATTTT; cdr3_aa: CATSRDPGSSDTQYF
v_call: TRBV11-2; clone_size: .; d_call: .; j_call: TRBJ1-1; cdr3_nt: TGTGCCAGCAGCTTAGGTGGAGGAGGAGCTTTCTTT; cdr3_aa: CASSLGGGGAFF
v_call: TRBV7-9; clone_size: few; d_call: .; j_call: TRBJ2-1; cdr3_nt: TGTGCCAGCAGCTATCAACGGGGGAGCTCCTACAATGAGCAGTTCTTC; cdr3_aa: CASSYQRGSSYNEQFF
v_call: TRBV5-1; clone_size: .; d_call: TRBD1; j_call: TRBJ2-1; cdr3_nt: TGCGCCAGCAGCTTAGGACAGGGGGCTAGCGGGGCCTACAATGAGCAGTTCTTC; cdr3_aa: CASSLGQGASGAYNEQFF
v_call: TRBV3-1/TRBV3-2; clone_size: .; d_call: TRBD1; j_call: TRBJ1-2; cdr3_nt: TGTGCCAGCAGCCAAGGGGGACAGGGTCACGGCTACACCTTC; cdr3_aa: CASSQGGQGHGYTF
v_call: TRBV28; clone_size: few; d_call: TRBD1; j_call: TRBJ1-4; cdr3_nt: TGTGCCAGCAGTTTGCGACAGGGCAATAATGAAAAACTGTTTTTT; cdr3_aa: CASSLRQGNNEKLFF
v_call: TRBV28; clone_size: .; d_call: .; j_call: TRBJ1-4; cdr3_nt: TGTGCCAGCAGCCGAGTGGAGGAGGATGAAAAACTGTTTTTT; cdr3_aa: CASSRVEEDEKLFF
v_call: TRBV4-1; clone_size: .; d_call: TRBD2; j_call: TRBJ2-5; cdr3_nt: TGCGCCAGCAGCCAAGATGAGTCAGGGAGGGTCGGGACCCAAGAGACCCAGTACTTC; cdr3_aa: CASSQDESGRVGTQETQYF
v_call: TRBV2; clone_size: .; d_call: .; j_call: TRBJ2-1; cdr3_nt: TGTGCCACCTCTGAGGTGGGGCCTGAGCAGTTCTTC; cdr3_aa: CATSEVGPEQFF
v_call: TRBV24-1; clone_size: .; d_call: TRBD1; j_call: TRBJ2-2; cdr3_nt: TGTGCCACCAGGCAGGGGGCTTCCGGGGAGCTGTTTTTT; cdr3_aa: CATRQGASGELFF
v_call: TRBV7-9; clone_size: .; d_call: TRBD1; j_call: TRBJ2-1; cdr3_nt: TGTGCCAGCAGCTTGTGGACAGGGGGCGTCAGTGAGCAGTTCTTC; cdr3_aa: CASSLWTGGVSEQFF
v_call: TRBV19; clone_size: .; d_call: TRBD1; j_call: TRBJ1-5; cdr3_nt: TGTGCCAGTAGTACCCCGGGACAGGGTAATCAGCCCCAGCATTTT; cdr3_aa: CASSTPGQGNQPQHF
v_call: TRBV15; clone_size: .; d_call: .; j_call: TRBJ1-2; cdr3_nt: TGTGCCACCAGCAGAGATTTCAACAGAGCCTATGGCTACACCTTC; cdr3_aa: CATSRDFNRAYGYTF
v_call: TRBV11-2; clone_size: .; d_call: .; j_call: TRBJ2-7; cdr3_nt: TGTGCCAGCAGCTTACCAAACTACGAGCAGTACTTC; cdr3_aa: CASSLPNYEQYF
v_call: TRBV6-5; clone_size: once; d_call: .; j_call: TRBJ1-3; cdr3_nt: TGTGCCAGCAATCCCAGGGTCGGAAACACCATATATTTT; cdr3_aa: CASNPRVGNTIYF
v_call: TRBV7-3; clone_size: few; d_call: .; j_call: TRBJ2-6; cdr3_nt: TGTGCCAGCAGCTTAAGGGCCTTGGCTTTCTCTGGGGCCAACGTCCTGACTTTC; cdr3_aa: CASSLRALAFSGANVLTF
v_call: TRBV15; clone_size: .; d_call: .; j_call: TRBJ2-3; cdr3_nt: TGTGCCACCAGCAGAGCTACGGTCTTCACAGATACGCAGTATTTT; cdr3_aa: CATSRATVFTDTQYF
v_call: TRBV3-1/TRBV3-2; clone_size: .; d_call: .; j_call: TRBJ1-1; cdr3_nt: TGTGCCAGCAGCCCCAGCGGAAACACTGAAGCTTTCTTT; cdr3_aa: CASSPSGNTEAFF
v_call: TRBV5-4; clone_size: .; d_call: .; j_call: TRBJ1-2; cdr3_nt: TGTGCCAGCAGCTCGGACAGAGCTAACTATGGCTACACCTTC; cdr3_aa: CASSSDRANYGYTF
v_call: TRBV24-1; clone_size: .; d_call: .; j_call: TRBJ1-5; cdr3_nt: TGTGCCACCAGTGATTTGAGTGGGGGCGTTACGTTTAGCAATCAGCCCCAGCATTTT; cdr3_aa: CATSDLSGGVTFSNQPQHF
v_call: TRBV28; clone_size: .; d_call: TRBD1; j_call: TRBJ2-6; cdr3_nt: TGTGCCAGCAGAACAGGGGGGAGCTCTGGGGCCAACGTCCTGACTTTC; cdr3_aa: CASRTGGSSGANVLTF
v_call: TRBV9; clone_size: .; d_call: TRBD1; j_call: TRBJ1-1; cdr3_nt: TGTGCCAGCAGCTCACCGAGGGACAGCCCCGGGAGCACTGAAGCTTTCTTT; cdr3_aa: CASSSPRDSPGSTEAFF
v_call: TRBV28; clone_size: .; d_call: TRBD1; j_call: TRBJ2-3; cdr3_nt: TGTGCCAGCAGTTCCGGGACAGCTAATGGGGATACGCAGTATTTT; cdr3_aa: CASSSGTANGDTQYF
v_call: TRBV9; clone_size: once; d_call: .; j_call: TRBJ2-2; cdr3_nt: TGTGCCAGCAGCGGTTGGAGGGAGGCCGGGGAGCTGTTTTTT; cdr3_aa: CASSGWREAGELFF
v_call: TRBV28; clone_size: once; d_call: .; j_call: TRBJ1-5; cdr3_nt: TGTGCCAGCAGTTTATGGTCCGTCCAGGGTCAGCCCCAGCATTTT; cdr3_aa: CASSLWSVQGQPQHF